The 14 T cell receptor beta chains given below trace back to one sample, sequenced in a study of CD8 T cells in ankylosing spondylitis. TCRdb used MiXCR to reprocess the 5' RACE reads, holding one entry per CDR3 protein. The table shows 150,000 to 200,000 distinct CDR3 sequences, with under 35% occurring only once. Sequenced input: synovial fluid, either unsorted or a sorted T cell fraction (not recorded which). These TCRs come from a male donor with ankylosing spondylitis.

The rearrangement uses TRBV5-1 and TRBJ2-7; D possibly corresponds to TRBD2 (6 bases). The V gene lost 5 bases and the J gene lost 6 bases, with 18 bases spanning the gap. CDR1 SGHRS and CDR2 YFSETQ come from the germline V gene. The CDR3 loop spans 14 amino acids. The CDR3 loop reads CASRRLASEGEQYF. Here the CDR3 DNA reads TGCGCCAGCAGGAGGTTGGCTAGCGAGGGCGAGCAGTACTTC.

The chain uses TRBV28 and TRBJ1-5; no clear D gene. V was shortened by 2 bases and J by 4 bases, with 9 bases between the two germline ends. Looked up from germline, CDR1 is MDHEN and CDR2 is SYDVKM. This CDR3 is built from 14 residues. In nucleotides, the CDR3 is TGTGCCAGCAGTTTAATCGGGGAAAATCAGCCCCAGCATTTT. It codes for CASSLIGENQPQHF.

The CDR3 region is CASSPEGFSSGNEGEQFF. The CDR3 DNA sequence: TGTGCCAGCAGCCCAGAGGGGTTCTCTAGCGGGAACGAGGGTGAGCAGTTCTTC. This chain connects TRBV4-2 to TRBJ2-1, with 9 nucleotides matching TRBD2. CDR1 is LGHNA and CDR2 is YNFKEQ in the germline V gene. The CDR3 loop spans 18 amino acids. The V gene end was trimmed by 4 bases and the J gene end by 9 bases; junction bases not matched to a gene: 19.

The CDR3 region is CSVERLATYNEQFF. DNA of the CDR3: TGCAGCGTTGAACGGCTAGCGACCTACAATGAGCAGTTCTTC. V is TRBV29-1 and J is TRBJ2-1; a weak D match, TRBD2 (6 bases). Trimming left V 2 bases short and J 2 bases short, with 10 bases between. Germline CDR1 is SQVTM and CDR2 is ANQGSEA. The CDR3 runs to 14 residues.

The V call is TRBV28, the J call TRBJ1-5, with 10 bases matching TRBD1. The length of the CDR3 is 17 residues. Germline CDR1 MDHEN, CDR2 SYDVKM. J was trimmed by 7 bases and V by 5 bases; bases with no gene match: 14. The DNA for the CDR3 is TGTGCCAGCAGTACCCAAGGGACAGGGGCAAGGGGACAGCCCCAGCATTTT. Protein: CASSTQGTGARGQPQHF.

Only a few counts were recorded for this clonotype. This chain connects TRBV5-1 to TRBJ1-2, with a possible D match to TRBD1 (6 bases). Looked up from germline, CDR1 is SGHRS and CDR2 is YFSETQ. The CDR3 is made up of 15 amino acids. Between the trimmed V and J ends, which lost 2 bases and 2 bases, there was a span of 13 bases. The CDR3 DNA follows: TGCGCCAGCAGCTTAGACGGACAGCGAAACTATGGCTACACCTTC. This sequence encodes CASSLDGQRNYGYTF.

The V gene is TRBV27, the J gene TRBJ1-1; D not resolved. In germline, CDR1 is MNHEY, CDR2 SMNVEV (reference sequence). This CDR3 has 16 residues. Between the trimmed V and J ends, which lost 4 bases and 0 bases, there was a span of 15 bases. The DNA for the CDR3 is TGTGCCAGCAGTTCTTCACAACCCCTCATGAACACTGAAGCTTTCTTT. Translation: CASSSSQPLMNTEAFF.

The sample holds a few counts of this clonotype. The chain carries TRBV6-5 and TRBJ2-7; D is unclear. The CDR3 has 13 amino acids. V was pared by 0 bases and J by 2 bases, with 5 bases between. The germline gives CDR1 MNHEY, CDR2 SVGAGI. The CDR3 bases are TGTGCCAGCAGTTACTCGTCAACCTACGAGCAGTACTTC. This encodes CASSYSSTYEQYF.

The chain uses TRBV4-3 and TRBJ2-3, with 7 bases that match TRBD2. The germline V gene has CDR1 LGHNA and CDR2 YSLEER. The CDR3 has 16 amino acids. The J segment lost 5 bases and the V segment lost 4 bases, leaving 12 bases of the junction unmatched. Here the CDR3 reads CASSRVAGATGDTQYF. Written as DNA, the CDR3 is TGCGCCAGCAGCCGCGTCGCGGGAGCAACGGGAGATACGCAGTATTTT.

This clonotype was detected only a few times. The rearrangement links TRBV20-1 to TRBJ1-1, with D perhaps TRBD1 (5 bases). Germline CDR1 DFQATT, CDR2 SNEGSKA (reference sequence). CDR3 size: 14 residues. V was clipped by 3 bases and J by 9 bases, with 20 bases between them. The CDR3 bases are TGCAGTGCTAGCTCGGAAGGACAAGCATTAAAAGCTTTCTTT. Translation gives CSASSEGQALKAFF.

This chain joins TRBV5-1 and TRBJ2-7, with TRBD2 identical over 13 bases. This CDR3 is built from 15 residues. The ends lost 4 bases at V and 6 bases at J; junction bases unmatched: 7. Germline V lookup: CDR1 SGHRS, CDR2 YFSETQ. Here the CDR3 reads CASSALGTSGTEQYF. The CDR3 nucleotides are TGCGCCAGCAGCGCCCTCGGGACTAGCGGGACCGAGCAGTACTTC.

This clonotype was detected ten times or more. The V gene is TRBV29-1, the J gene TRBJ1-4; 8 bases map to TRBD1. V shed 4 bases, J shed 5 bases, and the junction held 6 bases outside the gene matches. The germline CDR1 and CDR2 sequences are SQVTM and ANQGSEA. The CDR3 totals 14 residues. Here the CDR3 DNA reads TGCAGCGTTGCGACAGGGGCTCTGAATGAAAAACTGTTTTTT. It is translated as CSVATGALNEKLFF.

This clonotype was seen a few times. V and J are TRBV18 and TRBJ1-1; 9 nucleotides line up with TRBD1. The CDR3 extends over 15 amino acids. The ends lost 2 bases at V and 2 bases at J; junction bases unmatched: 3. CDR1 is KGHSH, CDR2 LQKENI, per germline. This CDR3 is CASSPKQGANTEAFF. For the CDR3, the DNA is TGTGCCAGCTCACCAAAACAGGGGGCTAACACTGAAGCTTTCTTT.

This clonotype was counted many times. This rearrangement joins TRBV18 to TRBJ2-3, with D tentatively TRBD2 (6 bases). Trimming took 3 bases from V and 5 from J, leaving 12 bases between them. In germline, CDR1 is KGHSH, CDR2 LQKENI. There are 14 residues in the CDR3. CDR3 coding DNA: TGTGCCAGCTCACCCCCGGGAGTGGAAGATACGCAGTATTTT. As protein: CASSPPGVEDTQYF.